This T cell receptor beta chain was identified during a study of blood T cell repertoires in COVID-19. The CDR3 covers 14 residues. Germline CDR1 is LGHNT and CDR2 is FRNRAP. The germline V and J ends were trimmed by 1 base and 7 bases, with 13 bases remaining between them. The data were produced by immunoSEQ multiplex PCR, yet TCRdb's version contains in-frame clones alone and is incomplete. Of approximately 100,000 clones in the sample, about 85% were seen once. Specimen: peripheral blood. This receptor was taken from a woman aged 70-85 years with active or convalescent COVID-19. The chain carries TRBV12-5 and TRBJ1-2, with D uncertain. The CDR3 reads CASGLDPTVSGYTF. The CDR3 DNA sequence: TGTGCTAGTGGTTTGGATCCCACAGTATCTGGCTACACCTTC.